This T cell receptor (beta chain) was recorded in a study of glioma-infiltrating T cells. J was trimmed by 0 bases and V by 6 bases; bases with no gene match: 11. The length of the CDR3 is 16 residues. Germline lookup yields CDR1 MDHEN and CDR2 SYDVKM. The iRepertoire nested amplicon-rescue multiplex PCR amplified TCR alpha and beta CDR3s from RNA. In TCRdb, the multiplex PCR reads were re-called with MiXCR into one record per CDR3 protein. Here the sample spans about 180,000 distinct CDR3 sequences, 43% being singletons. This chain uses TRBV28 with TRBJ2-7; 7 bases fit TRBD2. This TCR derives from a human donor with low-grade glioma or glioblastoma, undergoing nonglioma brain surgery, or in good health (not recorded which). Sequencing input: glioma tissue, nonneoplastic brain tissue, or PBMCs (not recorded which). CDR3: CASRTPSGATSYEQYF. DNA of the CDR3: TGTGCCAGCAGGACGCCAAGCGGGGCCACCTCCTACGAGCAGTACTTC.